The sequence of this TCR beta chain was determined in a study of T cells in Graves' hyperthyroidism and ophthalmopathy. Amplified regions were TCR beta CDR3 sequences from RNA transcripts. The TCR CDR3 first-round RT-PCR relied on the HTBI primer set. TCRdb reanalysed the multiplex PCR reads using MiXCR and keeps one entry per CDR3 protein. Of roughly 570,000 distinct CDR3 sequences in the sample, less than 20% were seen once. The table lists this clonotype with many counts. An absence of ophthalmopathy progression within 18 months meant stable Graves' hyperthyroidism. The material sequenced was blood. The source is a woman aged 25 to 45 with Graves' hyperthyroidism.

In nucleotides, the CDR3 is TGCAGTGCTAGTCCTGGACAGGGGTGGACAGATACGCAGTATTTT. Translation: CSASPGQGWTDTQYF. V usage is TRBV20-1 and J usage is TRBJ2-3, with TRBD1 matching 9 bases. With 3 bases clipped from V and 3 bases from J, the junction kept 7 bases outside the gene matches. Germline CDR1 and CDR2: DFQATT and SNEGSKA (reference sequence). CDR3 size: 15 residues.